This T cell receptor (beta chain) was captured in a study of T-cell memory formation after mild COVID-19. Study-level information: Among the donors, TCR clusters were largely specific to each donor.

Study-wide findings and caveats: For second-wave clones that peaked at day 37, SARS-CoV-2 specificity went unverified. Within pre-infection memory, some responding clones were found, suggesting cross-reactive memory joined. Mostly located in CM and EM were contracting CD4+ clones, with contracting CD8+ clones located in EMRA.

This clonotype appeared a few times. The target antigen is unknown. Via MiXCR, TCRdb re-called the 5' RACE reads, giving one row per CDR3 protein. The data show about 280,000 distinct CDR3 sequences, with 8% to 10% seen just once and around a fifth held by the top ten. Sample: PBMCs or a T cell subset sorted from them (not recorded which). The clonotype was recovered from a man aged 18 to 30 who had mild COVID-19 (a few samples of this study predate the infection). Cell type and time point are not known.

The CDR3 DNA reads as TGTGCCAGCAGTAGGACCTACGAGCAGTACTTC. This sequence encodes CASSRTYEQYF. V gene TRBV6-2 or TRBV6-3 combines with J gene TRBJ2-7; D uncertain. Germline V lookup: CDR1 MNHEY, CDR2 SVGEGT. The V end was cut by 5 bases, the J end by 2 bases, with 4 bases between. This CDR3 contains 11 residues.